The 30 T cell receptor beta chains given below trace back to one sample, sequenced in a study of T cells after yellow fever vaccination. One entry per CDR3 protein results from TCRdb running MiXCR on the 5' RACE reads. The table records 620,000 or so distinct CDR3 sequences, about 15% of them present only once. The source material was PBMCs, sampled 5 to 6 days after the first yellow fever vaccination. These receptors came from a man aged 18 to 29 who received the YFV17D yellow fever vaccine.

This clonotype was seen only a few times. The chain carries TRBV4-3 and TRBJ2-3; 7 bases are shared with TRBD1. The CDR3 runs 18 residues. Unmatched junction bases numbered 12, after V lost 1 base and J lost 2 bases. Germline CDR1 LGHNA, CDR2 YSLEER. CDR3 in amino acids: CASSQAPFGTAITDTQYF. CDR3 nucleotide sequence: TGCGCCAGCAGCCAAGCTCCTTTTGGGACAGCTATCACAGATACGCAGTATTTT.

This clonotype was seen a single time. The rearrangement links TRBV7-3 to TRBJ2-1; possible D gene TRBD1, 6 bases. The CDR3 contains 13 residues. Trimming pared 7 bases from V and 6 bases from J, leaving 13 bases between. Looked up from germline, CDR1 is SGHTA and CDR2 is FQGTGA. CDR3 in DNA: TGTGCCAGCAACTTGAGAGGGGGCAATGAGCAGTTCTTC. Protein sequence: CASNLRGGNEQFF.

The chain combines TRBV7-3 with TRBJ1-1, with D possibly being TRBD1 (5 bases). The CDR3 length is 17 residues. CDR1 SGHTA and CDR2 FQGTGA come from the germline V gene. With 5 bases removed from V and 0 bases from J, the gap between germline ends came to 19 bases. The CDR3 region is CASSPSGGPRVNTEAFF. The CDR3 DNA is TGTGCCAGCAGCCCTTCGGGGGGACCGAGAGTGAACACTGAAGCTTTCTTT.

The chain recombines TRBV6-5 with TRBJ2-7, with 7 bases identical to TRBD1. The CDR3 has 15 amino acids. V shed 2 bases and J 4 bases; nucleotides not matched to a gene: 8. From germline, CDR1 is MNHEY and CDR2 SVGAGI. The CDR3 region is CASSYTGDPLYEQYF. CDR3 DNA sequence: TGTGCCAGCAGTTACACAGGGGACCCTCTGTACGAGCAGTACTTC.

This clonotype was counted at least ten times. This sequence joins TRBV5-1 and TRBJ2-7; D is undetermined. The CDR3 runs to 12 residues. The germline CDR1 and CDR2 sequences are SGHRS and YFSETQ. Trimming stripped 4 bases from V and 9 bases from J, with 14 bases between. CDR3 in amino acids: CASSPGPKGQYV. The CDR3 DNA sequence: TGCGCCAGCAGCCCAGGACCGAAGGGGCAGTACGTC.

This clonotype occurred a few times. This rearrangement joins TRBV7-2 to TRBJ1-1; D remains unclear. Deletions cut 6 bases from V and 6 bases from J, with 8 bases between. Germline V gives CDR1 SGHTA, CDR2 FQGNSA. The CDR3 length is 11 residues. In nucleotides, the CDR3 is TGTGCCAGCAGGATTGGGTCTGAAGCTTTCTTT. Translating gives CASRIGSEAFF.

This clonotype was seen only a few times. The J gene is TRBJ2-7, the V gene TRBV10-3, with D perhaps TRBD1 (6 bases). The V end was cut by 5 bases, the J end by 7 bases, with 12 bases between. Germline V gene lookup returns CDR1 ENHRY and CDR2 SYGVKD. The CDR3 consists of 12 residues. This chain's CDR3 is CAISWAGEEQYV. CDR3 in DNA: TGTGCCATCAGTTGGGCAGGGGAGGAGCAGTACGTC.

The chain joins TRBV7-2 to TRBJ2-5, with a possible D match to TRBD1 (7 bases). The V gene lost 1 base and the J gene lost 6 bases, with 12 bases spanning the gap. Germline V gene data show CDR1 as SGHTA and CDR2 as FQGNSA. The CDR3 totals 14 residues. CDR3 in DNA: TGTGCCAGCAGCTTAGGGAGGGGGCTAAAGACCCAGTACTTC. This gives the protein CASSLGRGLKTQYF. Using reference TRBV7-2 and TRBJ2-5 for the parts outside the CDR3, the full variable domain is GAGVSQSPSNKVTEKGKDVELRCDPISGHTALYWYRQSLGQGLEFLIYFQGNSAPDKSGLPSDRFSAERTGGSVSTLTIQRTQQEDSAVYLCASSLGRGLKTQYFGPGTRLLVL.

In DNA, the CDR3 is TGTGCCAGCAGTTTCGCCAGCCAAGAGACCCAGTACTTC. It translates to CASSFASQETQYF. The chain is built from TRBV12-3 or TRBV12-4 and TRBJ2-5; no reliable D call. The CDR3 extends over 13 amino acids. The ends were cut back, 3 bases at V and 1 base at J, with 6 bases in the middle.

V is TRBV9 and J is TRBJ2-5, with a tentative D call TRBD2 (6 bases). This CDR3 has 14 amino acids. Trimming removed 3 bases at V and 2 bases at J, with 11 bases between. Germline V gene lookup returns CDR1 SGDLS and CDR2 YYNGEE. This chain's CDR3 is CASSAGGFQETQYF. The CDR3 bases are TGTGCCAGCAGCGCCGGGGGATTTCAAGAGACCCAGTACTTC.

This chain links TRBV5-6 with TRBJ2-6; no firm D call. The germline gives CDR1 SGHDT, CDR2 YYEEEE. V was trimmed by 4 bases and J by 9 bases, leaving 14 bases between them. The CDR3 extends over 14 amino acids. The DNA of the CDR3 is TGTGCCAGCAGCACTACTGGTGGTGACAACGTCCTGACTTTC. The encoded protein is CASSTTGGDNVLTF.

This clonotype was seen a handful of times. The chain couples TRBV19 to TRBJ2-1, with D perhaps matching TRBD2 (6 bases). This CDR3 comprises 15 residues. Germline V gene data show CDR1 as LNHDA and CDR2 as SQIVND (reference sequence). Trimming cost V 2 bases and J 0 bases, with 8 bases left between them. This CDR3 is CASSILGGSYNEQFF. The CDR3 DNA follows: TGTGCCAGTAGTATACTCGGGGGCTCCTACAATGAGCAGTTCTTC. Full variable domain (remainder filled in from reference TRBV19 and TRBJ2-1): DGGITQSPKYLFRKEGQNVTLSCEQNLNHDAMYWYRQDPGQGLRLIYYSQIVNDFQKGDIAEGYSVSREKKESFPLTVTSAQKNPTAFYLCASSILGGSYNEQFFGPGTRLTVL.

This clonotype was counted only a few times. V and J are TRBV6-1 and TRBJ2-7, with no clear D. CDR1 is MNHNS, CDR2 SASEGT, per germline. Trimming shortened V by 3 bases and J by 4 bases, and 7 bases separated the two germline ends. The CDR3 consists of 12 residues. DNA for the CDR3: TGTGCCAGCAGTGATTCAGGATACGAGCAGTACTTC. Amino acid sequence: CASSDSGYEQYF.

This sequence joins TRBV5-4 and TRBJ2-7, with 8 bases aligning to TRBD1. V lost 4 bases and J lost 5; bases outside the gene matches: 11. Looked up from germline, CDR1 is SGHNT and CDR2 is YYREEE (reference sequence). The CDR3 has 15 residues. DNA of the CDR3: TGTGCCAGCAGCCATATAACCGACAGGGGTAACGAGCAGTACTTC. Protein sequence: CASSHITDRGNEQYF.

A few counts support this clonotype. V usage is TRBV15 and J usage is TRBJ1-5; TRBD1 agrees at 7 bases. V was clipped by 4 bases and J by 4 bases; unmatched bases: 4. CDR3 size: 14 residues. In germline, CDR1 is LNHNV, CDR2 YYDKDF (reference sequence). The CDR3 sequence is CATSTGRGNQPQHF. CDR3 sequence (DNA): TGTGCCACCAGCACGGGCAGGGGGAATCAGCCCCAGCATTTT.

The V call is TRBV12-3 or TRBV12-4, the J call TRBJ1-2, with D possibly matching TRBD1 (5 bases). The CDR3 consists of 14 residues. The ends were cut back, 6 bases at V and 8 bases at J, with 19 bases in the middle. As DNA, the CDR3 is TGTGCCAGCAGCCTAGGGACGGTGAATACGGGCTACACCTTC. It yields the protein CASSLGTVNTGYTF.

The gene calls are TRBV9 and TRBJ2-7; 8 nucleotides match TRBD1. There are 15 residues in the CDR3. Unmatched junction bases numbered 11, after V lost 4 bases and J lost 5 bases. Germline V lookup: CDR1 SGDLS, CDR2 YYNGEE. The CDR3 spells CASSPDMTQGDEQYF. DNA of the CDR3: TGTGCCAGCAGCCCCGATATGACACAGGGGGACGAGCAGTACTTC.

This clonotype was recorded at least ten times. The chain couples TRBV7-2 to TRBJ2-5; D is unclear. Germline V gives CDR1 SGHTA, CDR2 FQGNSA. V lost 2 bases, J lost 1 base, and 8 bases lay in between. The CDR3 contains 14 residues. CDR3 in DNA: TGTGCCAGCAGCTTAAGGGCTGTCCAAGAGACCCAGTACTTC. The encoded protein is CASSLRAVQETQYF.

This clonotype was counted a few times. CDR3 residues: CASSILDLGTQYF. The CDR3 DNA reads TGTGCCAGCAGTATACTGGACCTGGGTACGCAGTATTTT. The chain has TRBV27 and TRBJ2-3; D unclear. The V end was cut by 5 bases, the J end by 8 bases, with 14 bases between. The CDR3 spans 13 residues. Germline CDR1 and CDR2: MNHEY and SMNVEV (reference sequence).

This clonotype was seen more than once but under ten times. The rearrangement joins TRBV20-1 to TRBJ1-6; a weak D match, TRBD1 (5 bases). V lost 1 base, J lost 2 bases, and 9 bases lay in between. Germline V lookup: CDR1 DFQATT, CDR2 SNEGSKA (reference sequence). The CDR3 totals 15 residues. The chain's CDR3 is CSARVRATYNSPLHF. For the CDR3, the DNA is TGCAGTGCTAGAGTCAGGGCCACCTATAATTCACCCCTCCACTTT.

The CDR3 DNA sequence: TGTGCCAGCAGCGTAGACGGACAACCCTACGAGCAGTACTTC. Protein product: CASSVDGQPYEQYF. The chain links TRBV9 to TRBJ2-7; D perhaps matches TRBD1 (5 bases). The V and J ends lost 0 bases and 2 bases respectively, with 9 bases between them. This CDR3 comprises 14 residues. Germline-derived CDR1 and CDR2 are SGDLS and YYNGEE.

The chain recombines TRBV5-1 with TRBJ2-3; TRBD1 agrees at 8 bases. The CDR3 loop spans 15 amino acids. Germline V gene data show CDR1 as SGHRS and CDR2 as YFSETQ. V dropped 3 bases and J dropped 2; count of bases not matched to a gene: 5. The DNA of the CDR3 is TGCGCCAGCAGCTCAGGGGGCCTCGACACAGATACGCAGTATTTT. It encodes CASSSGGLDTDTQYF.

J is TRBJ2-2 and V is TRBV4-1; D gene uncertain. Germline V gene data show CDR1 as MGHRA and CDR2 as YSYEKL. The V end was cut by 0 bases, the J end by 2 bases, with 7 bases between. The CDR3 spans 15 residues. CDR3 nucleotides: TGCGCCAGCAGCCAAGATCTGACCAACACCGGGGAGCTGTTTTTT. As protein: CASSQDLTNTGELFF.

The rearrangement links TRBV28 to TRBJ2-4, with TRBD1 as a possible D gene (6 bases). Germline V gene lookup returns CDR1 MDHEN and CDR2 SYDVKM. This CDR3 is built from 19 residues. Trimming removed 5 bases at V and 1 base at J, with 24 bases between. The CDR3 spells CASSISISGERRAKNIQYF. CDR3 coding DNA: TGTGCCAGCAGTATTTCCATATCAGGGGAACGACGGGCCAAAAACATTCAGTACTTC.

This clonotype has a handful of counts. V is TRBV12-3 or TRBV12-4 and J is TRBJ2-2; either TRBD1 or TRBD2 may fit D (7 bases each). CDR3 size: 16 residues. Trimming left V 7 bases short and J 0 bases short, with 15 bases between. CDR3 in DNA: TGTGCCAGCACGGTCAGGGGGGGCACGAACACCGGGGAGCTGTTTTTT. It translates to CASTVRGGTNTGELFF.

This clonotype was seen more than once but under ten times. The rearrangement joins TRBV5-1 to TRBJ2-6; TRBD1 matches 9 bases. V gave up 2 bases and J gave up 0 bases; unmatched junction bases: 3. Germline V gene sequence: CDR1 SGHRS, CDR2 YFSETQ. The CDR3 totals 17 residues. This CDR3 reads CASSLRTGDSGANVLTF. The DNA of the CDR3 is TGCGCCAGCAGCTTAAGGACAGGGGACTCTGGGGCCAACGTCCTGACTTTC.

Written as DNA, the CDR3 is TGTGCCAGCAGCGGGGACGGTGGTTTAAATTCACCCCTCCACTTT. Protein: CASSGDGGLNSPLHF. This chain links TRBV2 with TRBJ1-6; D is perhaps TRBD1 (5 bases). V was trimmed by 6 bases and J by 7 bases, leaving 16 bases between them. This CDR3 is 15 amino acids long. The germline gives CDR1 SNHLY, CDR2 FYNNEI.

This clonotype was detected only a few times. The chain uses TRBV6-5 and TRBJ2-7; TRBD2 matches at 12 bases. CDR3 size: 15 residues. Germline lookup yields CDR1 MNHEY and CDR2 SVGAGI. V shed 2 bases, J shed 7 bases, and the junction held 6 bases outside the gene matches. The chain's CDR3 is CASSYTPGTSGEQYF. The CDR3 coding sequence is TGTGCCAGCAGTTACACGCCCGGGACTAGCGGGGAGCAGTACTTC.

This clonotype was observed a handful of times. The chain joins TRBV9 to TRBJ2-7; D not resolved. The germline CDR1 and CDR2 sequences are SGDLS and YYNGEE. The CDR3 is made up of 15 amino acids. V lost 3 bases, J lost 0 bases, and 13 bases lay in between. CDR3 in DNA: TGTGCCAGCAGCGCGGAGTACTTTAACTCCTACGAGCAGTACTTC. This codes for CASSAEYFNSYEQYF.

The rearrangement links TRBV5-4 to TRBJ1-2; D remains unclear. Germline loops: CDR1 SGHNT, CDR2 YYREEE (reference sequence). The germline V and J ends were trimmed by 3 bases and 4 bases, with 16 bases remaining between them. The CDR3 contains 15 residues. CDR3 loop: CASSSLRVNTYGYTF. The CDR3 DNA follows: TGTGCCAGCAGCTCCCTCCGGGTGAATACCTATGGCTACACCTTC.